This T cell receptor beta chain was recovered during a study of graft-versus-host responses after intestinal transplantation. Sequenced by immunoSEQ multiplex PCR; TCRdb stores in-frame clones only, minus some. The data show over 10,000 clones, 93% seen once. The J segment lost 1 base and the V segment lost 4 bases, leaving 3 bases of the junction unmatched. In germline, CDR1 is SGHRS, CDR2 YFSETQ. The CDR3 runs to 14 residues. Source: PBMCs, taken 950 to 1,200 days after intestinal transplantation. The chain carries TRBV5-1 and TRBJ2-3; 7 bases are shared with TRBD1. This clonotype originated in a human patient who received an intestinal transplant, so some T cells may come from the graft donor. CDR3 in amino acids: CASSRGQGTDTQYF. CDR3 coding DNA: TGCGCCAGCAGCCGAGGACAGGGCACAGATACGCAGTATTTT.